The 30 T cell receptor beta chains in this list originate from one sample, sequenced in a study of blood T cells in healthy people across ages. With a J-beta primer mix and a sample-barcoded 5' primer, a second PCR ran 7 to 11 cycles. TCRdb re-called the 5' RACE reads with MiXCR, one entry per CDR3 protein. Found here are some 710,000 distinct CDR3 sequences, about half of them singletons; the top ten hold less than 20%. Sequenced material: blood. These receptors were collected from a man aged 80 or over in good health.

Written as DNA, the CDR3 is TGTGCCAGCAGTTCCTTACAGACAGATCTTAACTATGGCTACACCTTC. Protein: CASSSLQTDLNYGYTF. The gene calls are TRBV6-6 and TRBJ1-2, with D maybe TRBD1 (5 bases). V gave up 4 bases and J gave up 1 base, with 16 bases separating them. The CDR3 consists of 16 residues. CDR1 and CDR2 (germline): MNHNY, SVGAGI (reference sequence).

The rearrangement uses TRBV7-8 and TRBJ2-7, with D tentatively TRBD2 (5 bases). V was pared by 1 base and J by 2 bases, with 12 bases between. Per germline, CDR1 SGHVS and CDR2 FQNEAQ. This CDR3 spans 15 amino acids. The CDR3 sequence is CASSLVGSEAYEQYF. The CDR3 region has the DNA TGTGCCAGCAGCTTAGTGGGTAGCGAAGCCTACGAGCAGTACTTC.

The rearrangement links TRBV9 to TRBJ1-2; 8 positions match TRBD1. V dropped 3 bases and J dropped 4; count of bases not matched to a gene: 11. Germline loops: CDR1 SGDLS, CDR2 YYNGEE. The CDR3 has 16 amino acids. The CDR3 here is CASSEPRTGKSYGYTF. Written as DNA, the CDR3 is TGTGCCAGCAGCGAACCTAGGACAGGGAAAAGCTATGGCTACACCTTC.

About this clonotype itself: An end of the junction differs from the germline gene, which may be a read error. The V call is TRBV19, the J call TRBJ1-2, with D tentatively TRBD1 (6 bases). This CDR3 is 13 amino acids long. Germline CDR1 is LNHDA and CDR2 is SQIVND (reference sequence). CDR3 sequence (DNA): TGTACCAGTACCCCGGACAGCTTCTATGGCTACACCTTC. Encoded protein: CTSTPDSFYGYTF.

V usage is TRBV29-1 and J usage is TRBJ2-7; a weak D match, TRBD2 (6 bases). CDR1 and CDR2 (germline): SQVTM, ANQGSEA. This CDR3 has 11 amino acids. The CDR3 spells CSGGRESEQYF. The CDR3 region has the DNA TGCAGTGGGGGACGGGAGAGTGAGCAGTACTTC.

The chain recombines TRBV9 with TRBJ2-1, with a possible D match to TRBD2 (6 bases). Germline CDR1 SGDLS, CDR2 YYNGEE. This CDR3 spans 17 amino acids. Trimming removed 0 bases from V and 8 bases from J, with 21 bases in between. The CDR3 DNA follows: TGTGCCAGCAGCGTAGTGGTAGGACGGGAGTCACGGGATGAGCAGTTCTTC. This codes for CASSVVVGRESRDEQFF.

The chain links TRBV7-8 to TRBJ2-7, with 7 bases identical to TRBD1. Germline loops: CDR1 SGHVS, CDR2 FQNEAQ. V lost 1 base and J lost 3; bases outside the gene matches: 9. CDR3 length equals 16 residues. The CDR3 DNA follows: TGTGCCAGCAGCTTAGGACAGGGAATTCCAATCTACGAGCAGTACTTC. Translating gives CASSLGQGIPIYEQYF.

The chain recombines TRBV4-3 with TRBJ2-7; 7 bases agree with TRBD1. This CDR3 is built from 15 residues. V dropped 3 bases and J dropped 2; count of bases not matched to a gene: 7. Germline CDR1 LGHNA, CDR2 YSLEER. CDR3 region: CASSQPGQSTYEQYF. CDR3 in DNA: TGCGCCAGCAGCCAGCCGGGACAGAGTACCTACGAGCAGTACTTC.

The gene calls are TRBV2 and TRBJ2-5; a possible D gene is TRBD1 (6 bases). Germline V CDR1 and CDR2: SNHLY, FYNNEI. Deletions cut 6 bases from V and 2 bases from J, with 10 bases between. The CDR3 sequence is 13 residues long. The CDR3 DNA sequence: TGTGCCAGCAGACAGGGAAAACAAGAGACCCAGTACTTC. Translated: CASRQGKQETQYF.

The chain links TRBV5-1 to TRBJ2-7; 7 nucleotides match TRBD1. The trim removed 1 base at V and 3 bases at J, leaving 10 bases unmatched. The CDR3 covers 16 residues. Germline CDR1 reads SGHRS; CDR2 reads YFSETQ. The CDR3 reads CASSLLAGTASYEQYF. The CDR3 DNA is TGCGCCAGCAGCTTGTTGGCCGGGACAGCGAGCTACGAGCAGTACTTC.

At least ten counts were recorded for this clonotype. The chain joins TRBV3-1 to TRBJ2-7; D is uncertain. V lost 4 bases to trimming and J lost 4 bases, with 17 bases between them. The CDR3 length is 15 residues. Germline-derived CDR1 and CDR2 are LGHDT and YNNKEL (reference sequence). CDR3 in DNA: TGTGCCAGCAGCCCCTACCCATCAGTTCTTTACGAGCAGTACTTC. Translated: CASSPYPSVLYEQYF.

CDR3: CASSADMGLGNQPQHF. DNA for the CDR3: TGTGCCAGCAGCGCCGACATGGGATTGGGCAATCAGCCCCAGCATTTT. The V and J genes are TRBV9 and TRBJ1-5, with D hard to call. The CDR3 consists of 16 residues. Per germline, CDR1 SGDLS and CDR2 YYNGEE. The ends were cut back, 3 bases at V and 2 bases at J, with 15 bases in the middle.

The genes are TRBV7-2 and TRBJ1-1; the D is unclear. Per the germline V gene, CDR1 is SGHTA and CDR2 is FQGNSA. Trimming took 3 bases from V and 6 from J, leaving 14 bases between them. The CDR3 totals 14 residues. Written as DNA, the CDR3 is TGTGCCAGCAGCTTTTCCCGATGGGCCGCTGAAGCTTTCTTT. Protein sequence: CASSFSRWAAEAFF.

The chain uses TRBV20-1 and TRBJ2-1; TRBD2 agrees at 13 bases. The CDR3 runs 20 residues. V was pared by 0 bases and J by 0 bases, with 11 bases of the junction left unmatched. The germline CDR1 and CDR2 sequences are DFQATT and SNEGSKA (reference sequence). CDR3 nucleotides: TGCAGTGCTAGAGATCATATGGGACTAGCGGGAAGGAGCTCCTACAATGAGCAGTTCTTC. This codes for CSARDHMGLAGRSSYNEQFF.

Ten or more counts support this clonotype. This chain links TRBV12-3 or TRBV12-4 with TRBJ2-1; 13 bases fit TRBD2. This CDR3 is built from 15 residues. Trimming at V came to 6 bases and at J to 8 bases, leaving 7 bases not matched to a gene. DNA of the CDR3: TGTGCCAGCAGCATCCGGACTAGCGGGAGTGATGAGCAGTTCTTC. As protein: CASSIRTSGSDEQFF.

Turning to this clonotype: One junction end disagrees with the germline gene, perhaps due to a read error. The CDR3 protein is CASSQQGFPQETRYF. Here the CDR3 DNA reads TGTGCCAGCAGCCAACAAGGCTTCCCGCAAGAGACCCGGTACTTC. The chain uses TRBV12-3 or TRBV12-4 and TRBJ2-5; D is uncertain. The CDR3 is 15 amino acids.

This clonotype was observed at least ten times. This chain joins TRBV5-1 and TRBJ2-3; the match to TRBD1 covers 10 bases. The CDR3 runs 17 residues. CDR1 is SGHRS and CDR2 is YFSETQ in the germline V gene. Losses at the gene ends were 4 bases for V and 5 bases for J; bases not matched to a gene: 13. This CDR3 reads CASSDLGQGERGDTQYF. The CDR3 coding sequence is TGCGCCAGCAGCGACCTTGGACAGGGGGAGAGGGGAGATACGCAGTATTTT.

The count of this clonotype is one. The DNA is omitted, as the CDR3 cannot be located on it reliably, and the CDR3 follows TCRdb's listing. The CDR3 sequence is CASSKVATGSTNYGYTF. This chain joins TRBV21-1 and TRBJ1-2; the table names TRBD1, a call not compared with the DNA. TRBV21-1 is given as a pseudogene. The CDR3 spans 17 amino acids, including both terminal residues.

The chain carries TRBV7-2 and TRBJ2-7, with 9 bases lining up with TRBD2. CDR1 SGHTA and CDR2 FQGNSA come from the germline V gene. V gave up 1 base and J gave up 1 base; unmatched junction bases: 5. The CDR3 is made up of 16 amino acids. CDR3 nucleotides: TGTGCCAGCAGCTTAGGGTCGCGGGGGGGGTCCTACGAGCAGTACTTC. Translating gives CASSLGSRGGSYEQYF.

The sample holds a few counts of this clonotype. The chain links TRBV2 to TRBJ1-2; tentative D call: TRBD1 (6 bases). The CDR3 spans 13 residues. From germline, CDR1 is SNHLY and CDR2 FYNNEI. The V gene lost 3 bases and the J gene lost 6 bases, with 11 bases spanning the gap. CDR3 region: CASSDVQGHGYTF. Here the CDR3 DNA reads TGTGCCAGCAGTGATGTTCAGGGGCATGGCTACACCTTC.

Concerning this clonotype itself: This may be a read error: a much more frequent sequence differs by one nucleotide. The chain carries TRBV4-2 and TRBJ2-1; D gene uncertain. TRBJ2-7 matches the DNA end more closely, so the J call is doubtful. The CDR3 extends over 14 amino acids. CDR1 LGHNA and CDR2 YNFKEQ come from the germline V gene. CDR3 bases: TGTGCCAGCAGCCCATCTCTTTTCTACAATGAGCAGTACTTC. Translating gives CASSPSLFYNEQYF.

In DNA form, the CDR3 reads TGCGCCGGCAACCACGGACTAGCGGGAGGGTACACAGATACGCAGTATTTT. This encodes CAGNHGLAGGYTDTQYF. The V and J genes are TRBV5-1 and TRBJ2-3; TRBD2 agrees at 15 bases. The CDR3 length is 17 residues. V was clipped by 10 bases and J by 2 bases; unmatched bases: 11. Germline assignment: CDR1 SGHRS and CDR2 YFSETQ.

The CDR3 protein is CASSQFWSNTGELFF. CDR3 in DNA: TGTGCCAGCAGCCAATTTTGGTCGAACACCGGGGAGCTGTTTTTT. This rearrangement joins TRBV4-2 to TRBJ2-2; D remains unclear. V was shortened by 2 bases and J by 0 bases, with 7 bases between the two germline ends. This CDR3 is 15 amino acids long. The germline V gene has CDR1 LGHNA and CDR2 YNFKEQ.

With regard to this clonotype: At one end, the junction sequence differs from germline, possibly due to a read error. This chain joins TRBV7-3 and TRBJ2-7; unclear D gene. CDR3 length equals 13 residues. Germline assignment: CDR1 SGHTA and CDR2 FQGTGA. In nucleotides, the CDR3 is TGTGCCAGCAGCTTAGGGTTTTCCTACGAGCGGTACTTC. It specifies CASSLGFSYERYF.

This clonotype came up many times. The chain is built from TRBV7-8 and TRBJ2-3, with 7 bases that match TRBD2. The CDR3 loop spans 13 amino acids. Per germline, CDR1 SGHVS and CDR2 FQNEAQ. Trimming cost V 4 bases and J 9 bases; bases outside gene matches: 7. CDR3: CASSYRDYLTQYF. The CDR3 nucleotides read TGTGCCAGCAGCTACCGGGACTACCTGACGCAGTATTTT.

The rearrangement links TRBV7-3 to TRBJ1-1, with no clear D. Per the germline V gene, CDR1 is SGHTA and CDR2 is FQGTGA. This CDR3 region has 14 residues. Trimming left V 0 bases short and J 7 bases short, with 12 bases between. As DNA, the CDR3 is TGTGCCAGCAGCTTAACCGGGGAGGTTGATGAAGCTTTCTTT. This gives the protein CASSLTGEVDEAFF.

The J gene is TRBJ1-5, the V gene TRBV12-3 or TRBV12-4, with a weak D call TRBD1 (6 bases). The CDR3 has 14 amino acids. Trimming cost V 5 bases and J 7 bases, with 15 bases left between them. CDR3 amino acids: CASSPGQFNQPQHF. CDR3 coding DNA: TGTGCCAGCAGTCCCGGACAGTTCAACCAGCCCCAGCATTTT.

The chain couples TRBV29-1 to TRBJ2-5; D unresolved. The closer fit of TRBJ2-7 to the DNA end suggests the J call may be wrong. In germline, CDR1 is SQVTM, CDR2 ANQGSEA. This CDR3 has 13 amino acids. The DNA for the CDR3 is TGCAGCGTTGAAGAAACCCGCGTGGGCGAGCAGTACTTC. It translates to CSVEETRVGEQYF.

The CDR3 bases are TGTGCCAGCAGCCTCTCCCTCCGAACTGAAGCTTTCTTT. It encodes CASSLSLRTEAFF. The chain carries TRBV7-2 and TRBJ1-1; D unresolved. V was pared by 5 bases and J by 5 bases, with 12 bases between. CDR3 length: 13 residues. Germline CDR1 is SGHTA and CDR2 is FQGNSA.

This clonotype was counted a few times. The rearrangement uses TRBV6-5 and TRBJ1-1; 10 bases are shared with TRBD1. CDR1 is MNHEY and CDR2 is SVGAGI in the germline V gene. V was pared by 6 bases and J by 5 bases, with 6 bases of the junction left unmatched. This CDR3 comprises 14 residues. CDR3 region: CASSPDRGQTEAFF. CDR3 nucleotide sequence: TGTGCCAGCAGCCCCGACAGGGGGCAGACTGAAGCTTTCTTT.